The rows below give T cell receptor beta chains drawn from one sample of a study of OX40 agonist ivuxolimab in advanced cancers. Sequencing was performed with immunoSEQ multiplex PCR; in TCRdb, only in-frame clones are kept and a portion is missing. The table lists over 60,000 clones, roughly 80% of them singletons. The starting material was CD4+ or CD8+ T cells sorted from blood, obtained in a trial of the OX40 agonist ivuxolimab. These receptors originate from an adult with an advanced solid tumor such as melanoma, head and neck, liver or kidney cancer. CDR3s include the opening cysteine and the closing phenylalanine or tryptophan. The D gene is left open where the match is weak. Size values are once, few and many counts, or a class for expanded clones, and some rows have none.

15,-,TRBD1,TRBV14,TRBJ2-3,TGTGCCAGCAGCCGTTTAGGGGGCGCGGAAGATACGCAGTATTTT,CASSRLGGAEDTQYF
14,-,TRBD2,TRBV5-1,TRBJ2-7,TGCGCCAGCAGCTTGGAACTAGCGGGCTACGAGCAGTACTTC,CASSLELAGYEQYF
13,once,-,TRBV29-1,TRBJ2-1,TGCAGCGTTGTGAGGGTTTCCTACAATGAGCAGTTCTTC,CSVVRVSYNEQFF
13,once,-,TRBV2,TRBJ2-7,TGTGCCAGCTCGTCCGACTTAACCTACGAGCAGTACTTC,CASSSDLTYEQYF
14,-,-,TRBV11-2,TRBJ2-5,TGTGCCAGCAGTTTTAGCGGAAACCAAGAGACCCAGTACTTC,CASSFSGNQETQYF
13,once,-,TRBV19,TRBJ2-7,TGTGCCAGTAGTTCCTCTCCCTCCTACGAGCAGTACTTC,CASSSSPSYEQYF
11,-,-,TRBV20-1,TRBJ2-6,TGCAGGGCGGCCGGGGCCAACGTCCTGACTTTC,CRAAGANVLTF
13,-,-,TRBV29-1,TRBJ1-1,TGCAGCGTTGGGGGGGACGTGGCGTCTGAAGCTTTCTTT,CSVGGDVASEAFF
16,-,TRBD2,TRBV5-1,TRBJ2-1,TGCGCCAGCAGCCTGTTAGCGGGAGGGCGGTACAATGAGCAGTTCTTC,CASSLLAGGRYNEQFF
16,once,-,TRBV29-1,TRBJ1-1,TGCAGCGCCAACAGGGCCTGGGGCCTTATGAACACTGAAGCTTTCTTT,CSANRAWGLMNTEAFF
12,-,-,TRBV19,TRBJ1-1,TGTGCCAGTAGTTTGGGGGACACTGAAGCTTTCTTT,CASSLGDTEAFF
15,-,-,TRBV7-3,TRBJ2-3,TGTGCCAGCAGCTCGTTCGGGAGCTCCGCAGATACGCAGTATTTT,CASSSFGSSADTQYF
13,-,-,TRBV2,TRBJ1-2,TGTGCCAGCAGCCGGGGGGGGGACTATGGCTACACCTTC,CASSRGGDYGYTF
13,once,TRBD2,TRBV11-2,TRBJ2-7,TGTGCCAGCAGCCCCCTAGCGGGATACGAGCAGTACTTC,CASSPLAGYEQYF
11,few,-,TRBV29-1,TRBJ1-1,TGCAGCGTCAGGGGGAACACTGAAGCTTTCTTT,CSVRGNTEAFF
15,-,TRBD2,TRBV11-2,TRBJ2-2,TGTGCCAGCAGCTTGTATAGCGGGGAGTCCGGGGAGCTGTTTTTT,CASSLYSGESGELFF
18,-,-,TRBV10-2,TRBJ1-6,TGCGCCAGCAGTGAGTCCGATGGACGGCTCCAAGCCCTTTCACCCCTCCACTTT,CASSESDGRLQALSPLHF
15,-,-,TRBV5-1,TRBJ2-1,TGCGCCAGCAGCCTCATAGCGGACTCCTACAATGAGCAGTTCTTC,CASSLIADSYNEQFF
17,-,-,TRBV7-8,TRBJ1-2,TGTGCCAGCAGCTTAGACCCCGCCGAGACAGGCCCCTATGGCTACACCTTC,CASSLDPAETGPYGYTF
14,-,TRBD1,TRBV5-4,TRBJ1-2,TGTGCCAGCATGCCGGACAGGGGGCGTCATGGCTACACCTTC,CASMPDRGRHGYTF
14,-,TRBD1,TRBV7-3,TRBJ2-1,TGTGCCAGCAGCCCCGGGACAGGGGTATATTCTCAGTTCTTC,CASSPGTGVYSQFF
13,-,-,TRBV2,TRBJ1-1,TGTGCCAGCAGTGAAATCGGGGACCTTAAAGCTTTCTTT,CASSEIGDLKAFF
15,-,-,TRBV15,TRBJ2-7,TGTGCCACCAGCAGGGCAGGGGGGGTCTCCTACGAGCAGTACTTC,CATSRAGGVSYEQYF
15,-,TRBD1,TRBV2,TRBJ2-3,TGTGCCAGCAGTTCCCGGGACAGGTTGCCAGATACGCAGTATTTT,CASSSRDRLPDTQYF
13,-,TRBD1,TRBV9,TRBJ1-5,TGTGCCAGCAGCCTCCGGACAGGGGAGCCCCAGCATTTT,CASSLRTGEPQHF
13,-,TRBD1,TRBV27,TRBJ2-1,TGTGCCTCCGGGACAGGGGCCGTTAATGAGCAGTTCTTC,CASGTGAVNEQFF
17,once,-,TRBV28,TRBJ1-5,TGTGCCAGCAGTACTATGGGAAGGGTGCATAGCAATCAGCCCCAGCATTTT,CASSTMGRVHSNQPQHF
17,-,TRBD1,TRBV4-3,TRBJ2-2,TGCGCCAGCAGCCAAGGACCGGGACAGGGTAACACCGGGGAGCTGTTTTTT,CASSQGPGQGNTGELFF
14,-,-,TRBV30,TRBJ1-5,TGTGCCTGGAGTGTGAAACAGAAAAATCAGCCCCAGCATTTT,CAWSVKQKNQPQHF
15,-,-,TRBV4-3,TRBJ1-2,TGCGCCAGCAGTCTATCGAGGGGAGCGGGCTATGGCTACACCTTC,CASSLSRGAGYGYTF
16,-,-,TRBV4-1,TRBJ2-1,TGCGCCAGCAGGCAAACGGGAGTCCAATCCTACAATGAGCAGTTCTTC,CASRQTGVQSYNEQFF
16,-,TRBD2,TRBV18,TRBJ2-1,TGTGCCAGCTCACCAAGCCTAGCGGGAGGGTTTGGTGAGCAGTTCTTC,CASSPSLAGGFGEQFF
15,once,TRBD1,TRBV2,TRBJ1-4,TGTGCCAGCAGTTGGACAGGGGAAGCTAATGAAAAACTGTTTTTT,CASSWTGEANEKLFF
13,-,-,TRBV9,TRBJ1-1,TGTGCCAGCAGCGACGGCATGAACACTGAAGCTTTCTTT,CASSDGMNTEAFF
13,-,-,TRBV2,TRBJ2-7,TGTGCCAGCAGTGAAACAGGGCCCGGTGGGCAGTACTTC,CASSETGPGGQYF
15,-,TRBD1,TRBV7-9,TRBJ1-2,TGTGCCAGCAGCTTACGGGACAGCATATACTATGGCTACACCTTC,CASSLRDSIYYGYTF
14,-,-,TRBV18,TRBJ1-4,TGTGCCAGCTCACCACGGGCAACTAATGAAAAACTGTTTTTT,CASSPRATNEKLFF